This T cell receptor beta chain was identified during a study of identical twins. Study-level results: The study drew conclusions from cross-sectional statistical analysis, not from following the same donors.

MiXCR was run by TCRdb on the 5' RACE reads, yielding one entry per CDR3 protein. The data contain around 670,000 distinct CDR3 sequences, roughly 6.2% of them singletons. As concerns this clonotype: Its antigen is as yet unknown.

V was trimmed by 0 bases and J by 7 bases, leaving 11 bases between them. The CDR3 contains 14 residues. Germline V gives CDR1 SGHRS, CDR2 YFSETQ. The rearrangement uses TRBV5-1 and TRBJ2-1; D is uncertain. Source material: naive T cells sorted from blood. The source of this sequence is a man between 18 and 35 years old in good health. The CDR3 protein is CASSLGVGANEQFF. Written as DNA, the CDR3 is TGCGCCAGCAGCTTGGGGGTAGGCGCGAATGAGCAGTTCTTC.